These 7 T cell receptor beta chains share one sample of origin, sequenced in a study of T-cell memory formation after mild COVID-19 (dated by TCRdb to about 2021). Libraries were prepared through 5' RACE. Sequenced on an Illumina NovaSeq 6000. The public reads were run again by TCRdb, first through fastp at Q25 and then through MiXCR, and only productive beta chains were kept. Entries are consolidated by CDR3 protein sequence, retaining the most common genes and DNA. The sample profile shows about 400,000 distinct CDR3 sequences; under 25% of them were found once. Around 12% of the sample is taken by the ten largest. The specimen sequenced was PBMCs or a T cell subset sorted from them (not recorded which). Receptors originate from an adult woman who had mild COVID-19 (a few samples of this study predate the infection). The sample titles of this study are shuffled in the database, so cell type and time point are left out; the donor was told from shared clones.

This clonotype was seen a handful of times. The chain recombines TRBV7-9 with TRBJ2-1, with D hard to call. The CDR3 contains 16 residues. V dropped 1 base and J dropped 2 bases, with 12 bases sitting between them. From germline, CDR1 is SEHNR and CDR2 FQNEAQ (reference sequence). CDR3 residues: CASSLGGALTYNEQFF. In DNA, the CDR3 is TGTGCCAGCAGCTTAGGCGGCGCCCTGACCTACAATGAGCAGTTCTTC. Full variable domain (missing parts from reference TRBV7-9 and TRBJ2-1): DTGVSQNPRHKITKRGQNVTFRCDPISEHNRLYWYRQTLGQGPEFLTYFQNEAQLEKSRLLSDRFSAERPKGSFSTLEIQRTEQGDSAMYLCASSLGGALTYNEQFFGPGTRLTVL.

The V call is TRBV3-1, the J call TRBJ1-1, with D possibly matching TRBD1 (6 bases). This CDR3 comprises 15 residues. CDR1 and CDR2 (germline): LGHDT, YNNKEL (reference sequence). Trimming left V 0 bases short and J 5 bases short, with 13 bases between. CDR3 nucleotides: TGTGCCAGCAGCCAAGAACGGGGGGCAGGAACTGAAGCTTTCTTT. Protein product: CASSQERGAGTEAFF.

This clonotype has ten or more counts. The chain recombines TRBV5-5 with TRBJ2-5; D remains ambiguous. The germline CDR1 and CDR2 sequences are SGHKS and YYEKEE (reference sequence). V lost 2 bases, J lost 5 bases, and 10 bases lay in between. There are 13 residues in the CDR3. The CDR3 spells CASSFLDFETQYF. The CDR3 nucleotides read TGTGCCAGCAGCTTCCTAGATTTTGAGACCCAGTACTTC.

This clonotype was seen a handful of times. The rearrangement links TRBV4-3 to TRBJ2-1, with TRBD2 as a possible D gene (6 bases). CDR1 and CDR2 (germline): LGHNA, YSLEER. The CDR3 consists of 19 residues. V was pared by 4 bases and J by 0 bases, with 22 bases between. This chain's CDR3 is CASSPKPAGTLSSYNEQFF. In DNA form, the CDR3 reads TGCGCCAGCAGCCCCAAACCCGCGGGAACACTGAGCTCCTACAATGAGCAGTTCTTC.

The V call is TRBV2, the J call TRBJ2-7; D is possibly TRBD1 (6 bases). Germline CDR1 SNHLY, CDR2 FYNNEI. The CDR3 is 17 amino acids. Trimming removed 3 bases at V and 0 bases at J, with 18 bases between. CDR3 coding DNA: TGTGCCAGCAGTGATTTGTTTTCGGTCAGGGGCTCCTACGAGCAGTACTTC. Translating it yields CASSDLFSVRGSYEQYF.

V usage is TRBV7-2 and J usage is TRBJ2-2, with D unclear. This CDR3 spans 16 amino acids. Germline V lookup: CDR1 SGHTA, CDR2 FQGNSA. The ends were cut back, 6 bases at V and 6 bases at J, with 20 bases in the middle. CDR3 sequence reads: CASRTRSEARAGELFF. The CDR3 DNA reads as TGTGCCAGCAGGACTCGTTCCGAGGCCCGGGCCGGGGAGCTGTTTTTT. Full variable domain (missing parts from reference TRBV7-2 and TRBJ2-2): GAGVSQSPSNKVTEKGKDVELRCDPISGHTALYWYRQSLGQGLEFLIYFQGNSAPDKSGLPSDRFSAERTGGSVSTLTIQRTQQEDSAVYLCASRTRSEARAGELFFGEGSRLTVL.

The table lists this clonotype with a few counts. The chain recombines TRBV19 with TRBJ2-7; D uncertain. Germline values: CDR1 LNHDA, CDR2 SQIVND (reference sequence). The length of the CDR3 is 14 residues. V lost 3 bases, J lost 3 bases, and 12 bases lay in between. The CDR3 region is CASSILVGDYEQYF. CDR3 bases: TGTGCCAGTAGTATTTTGGTAGGCGACTACGAGCAGTACTTC.